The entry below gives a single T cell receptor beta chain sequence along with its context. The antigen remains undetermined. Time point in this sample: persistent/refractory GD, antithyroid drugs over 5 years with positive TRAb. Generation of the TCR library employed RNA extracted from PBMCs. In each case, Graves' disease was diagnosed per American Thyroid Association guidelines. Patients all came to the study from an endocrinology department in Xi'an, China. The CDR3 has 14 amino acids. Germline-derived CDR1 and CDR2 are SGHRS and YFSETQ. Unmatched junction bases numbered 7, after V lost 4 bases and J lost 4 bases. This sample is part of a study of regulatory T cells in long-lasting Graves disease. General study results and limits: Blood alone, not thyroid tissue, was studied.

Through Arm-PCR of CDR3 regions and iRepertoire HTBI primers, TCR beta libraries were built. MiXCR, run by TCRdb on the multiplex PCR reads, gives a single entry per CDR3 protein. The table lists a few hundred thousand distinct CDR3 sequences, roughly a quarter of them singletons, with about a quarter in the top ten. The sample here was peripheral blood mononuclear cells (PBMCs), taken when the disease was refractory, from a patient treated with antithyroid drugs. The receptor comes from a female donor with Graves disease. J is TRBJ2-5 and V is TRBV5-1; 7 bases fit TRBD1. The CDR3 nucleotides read TGCGCCAGCAGCCCGACAGGGCAGGGAGAGACCCAGTACTTC. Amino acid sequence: CASSPTGQGETQYF.